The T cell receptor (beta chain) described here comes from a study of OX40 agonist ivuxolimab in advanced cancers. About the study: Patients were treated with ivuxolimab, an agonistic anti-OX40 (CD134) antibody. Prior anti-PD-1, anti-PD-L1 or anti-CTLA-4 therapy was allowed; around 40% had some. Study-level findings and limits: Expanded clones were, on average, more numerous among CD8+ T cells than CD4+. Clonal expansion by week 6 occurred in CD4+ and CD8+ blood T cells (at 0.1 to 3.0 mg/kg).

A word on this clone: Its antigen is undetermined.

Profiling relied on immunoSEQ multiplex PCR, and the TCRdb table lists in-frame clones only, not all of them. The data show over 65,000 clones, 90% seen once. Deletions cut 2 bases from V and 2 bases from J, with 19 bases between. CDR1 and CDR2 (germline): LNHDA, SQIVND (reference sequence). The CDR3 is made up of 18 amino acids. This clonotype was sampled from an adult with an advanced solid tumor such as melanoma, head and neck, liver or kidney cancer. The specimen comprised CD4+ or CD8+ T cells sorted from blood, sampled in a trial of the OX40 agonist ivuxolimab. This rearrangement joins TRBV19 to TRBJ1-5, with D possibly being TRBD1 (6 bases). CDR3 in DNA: TGTGCCAGTAGTATACCTTTGGGGGCGGCGGTGGGCAATCAGCCCCAGCATTTT. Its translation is CASSIPLGAAVGNQPQHF.